This T cell receptor beta chain emerged from a study of blood T cells in healthy people across ages. Isolation of PBMCs gave at least 6 million cells per sample. Per sample, at least 5 micrograms of total RNA were extracted. J lost 3 bases, V lost 10 bases, and 13 bases had no gene match. This CDR3 region has 16 residues. Per germline, CDR1 SEHNR and CDR2 FQNEAQ (reference sequence). With respect to this clonotype: Its cognate antigen is unknown.

Combining a sample-barcoded 5' primer with a J-beta primer mix, a second PCR ran for roughly 7 to 11 cycles. TCRdb used MiXCR to reprocess the 5' RACE reads, holding one entry per CDR3 protein. The sample holds 650,000 to 800,000 distinct CDR3 sequences, over 40% seen once. The study's findings and limits: Age advanced and TCR beta diversity per million T cells fell, roughly linearly.

The chain couples TRBV7-9 to TRBJ1-4; 8 bases agree with TRBD1. The receptor's source is a woman of 80 years or more in good health. The specimen sequenced was blood. The CDR3: CATRLPWDRPNEKLFF. CDR3 coding DNA: TGTGCCACCAGGCTACCTTGGGACAGGCCTAATGAAAAACTGTTTTTT.